The 9 T cell receptor beta chains below come from one sample, sequenced in a study of a mutant IDH1 vaccine in newly diagnosed glioma. Sequenced by immunoSEQ multiplex PCR; TCRdb stores in-frame clones only, minus some. The table shows 35,000 to 45,000 clones, with roughly four fifths occurring only once. Their target antigens are unknown. Time point given: week 5, during vaccination. Every vaccination contained 300 ug of the mutant IDH1 20-mer peptide and was paired with topical imiquimod. The sequences come from PBMCs, collected from a glioma patient whose treatment included an IDH1 peptide vaccine. The receptors were gathered from a man over 45 with glioma.

The count of this clone is one. The J gene is TRBJ2-7, the V gene TRBV6-1, with D maybe TRBD1 (6 bases). The CDR3 has 13 amino acids. Per germline, CDR1 MNHNS and CDR2 SASEGT. V was trimmed by 10 bases and J by 2 bases, leaving 15 bases between them. The CDR3 here is CAIDLAGAYEQYF. Here the CDR3 DNA reads TGTGCCATCGATCTGGCAGGGGCCTACGAGCAGTACTTC.

This clone was observed a handful of times. The V call is TRBV15, the J call TRBJ1-5; D is unclear. The germline gives CDR1 LNHNV, CDR2 YYDKDF (reference sequence). Trimming pared 1 base from V and 9 bases from J, leaving 16 bases between. This CDR3 contains 15 residues. The CDR3 loop is CATSRGSGGKAPQHF. The CDR3 DNA is TGTGCCACCAGCAGAGGAAGCGGCGGCAAGGCGCCCCAGCATTTT.

The CDR3 protein is CASSLARQGAYGYTF. CDR3 sequence (DNA): TGTGCCAGCAGCTTGGCCCGACAGGGGGCGTATGGCTACACCTTC. The chain joins TRBV5-4 to TRBJ1-2, with TRBD1 matching 10 bases. From germline, CDR1 is SGHNT and CDR2 YYREEE (reference sequence). V shed 0 bases and J 5 bases; nucleotides not matched to a gene: 4. CDR3 length equals 15 residues.

The V call is TRBV5-1, the J call TRBJ2-3; TRBD2 is a possible D gene (5 bases). With 0 bases removed from V and 7 bases from J, the gap between germline ends came to 9 bases. CDR3 length: 13 amino acids. Germline assignment: CDR1 SGHRS and CDR2 YFSETQ. The CDR3 DNA reads as TGCGCCAGCAGCTTGGGAGGGCGGAATACGCAGTATTTT. Protein sequence: CASSLGGRNTQYF.

The chain recombines TRBV5-4 with TRBJ2-1, with D perhaps TRBD1 or TRBD2 (5 bases each). The CDR3 extends over 17 amino acids. The germline V and J ends were trimmed by 0 bases and 6 bases, with 19 bases remaining between them. Germline-derived CDR1 and CDR2 are SGHNT and YYREEE (reference sequence). This chain's CDR3 is CASSLDGAYHTGNEQFF. CDR3 nucleotide sequence: TGTGCCAGCAGCTTGGACGGGGCCTACCACACGGGCAATGAGCAGTTCTTC.

The rearrangement uses TRBV14 and TRBJ2-7; no definite D call. The CDR3 length is 14 residues. The V and J ends lost 3 bases and 1 base respectively, with 10 bases between them. CDR1 is SGHDN, CDR2 FVKESK, per germline. The CDR3 region is CASSHIGQSYEQYF. The DNA for the CDR3 is TGTGCCAGCAGCCACATCGGGCAGTCCTACGAGCAGTACTTC.

The chain joins TRBV4-1 to TRBJ2-5; D remains unclear. V lost 0 bases to trimming and J lost 7 bases, with 24 bases between them. The CDR3 is 18 residues long. Germline lookup yields CDR1 MGHRA and CDR2 YSYEKL. The CDR3 loop is CASSQDSPQLIGLLTQYF. CDR3 DNA: TGCGCCAGCAGCCAAGATAGCCCCCAACTCATTGGGCTGTTGACCCAGTACTTC.

This clone was detected once. This sequence joins TRBV30 and TRBJ1-2; D is undetermined. V shed 2 bases and J shed 8 bases, with 15 bases lying between them. Germline CDR1 GTSNPN, CDR2 SVGIG (reference sequence). The CDR3 runs 13 residues. DNA of the CDR3: TGTGCCTGGAGTCTCCCGGCAGCCGGAGGCTACACCTTC. The encoded protein is CAWSLPAAGGYTF.

The chain links TRBV5-1 to TRBJ2-2; 10 bases fit TRBD1. The V gene's germline CDR1 is SGHRS and CDR2 YFSETQ. Trimming took 4 bases from V and 3 from J; bases not matched to a gene: 3. The CDR3 is made up of 15 amino acids. CDR3 coding DNA: TGCGCCAGCAGCGAGACAGGGGGCGACACCGGGGAGCTGTTTTTT. Translating gives CASSETGGDTGELFF.